This T cell receptor beta chain originates from a study of blood T cell repertoires in COVID-19. Study overall: Material from acute and convalescent COVID-19 was sourced from the United States, Italy and Spain.

The CDR3 consists of 15 residues. CDR1 and CDR2 from the germline V gene are MDHEN and SYDVKM. J lost 2 bases, V lost 3 bases, and 6 bases had no gene match. Participants were placed into cohorts based on the clinical history they reported. As handled by the study authors: Reference gene primer amplification gave estimated nucleated cell counts. Sequencing used immunoSEQ multiplex PCR; TCRdb keeps in-frame clones, though not all of them. V, J and clone size derive from that table, while D and trimming were established from the DNA sequence. The table lists around 190,000 clones, about 82% of them singletons.

Sequences were obtained from PBMCs or T cells enriched from blood (not recorded which). The receptor was derived from a man aged 35 to 55 with acute COVID-19. The chain combines TRBV28 with TRBJ2-5, with 7 nucleotides matching TRBD2. This chain's CDR3 is CASSLGGSRQETQYF. CDR3 bases: TGTGCCAGCAGTTTGGGGGGGAGCCGTCAAGAGACCCAGTACTTC.